This TCR beta chain stems from a study of blood T cell repertoires in COVID-19. The repertoire was sequenced with immunoSEQ multiplex PCR; TCRdb's copy has only in-frame clones and lacks some. Of more than 150,000 clones listed, approximately 80% are singletons. As for this clone: Other nucleotide sequences in the sample specify the same CDR3.

Self-reported history from a screening survey and questionnaire set each donor's cohort. The sample taken for sequencing was PBMCs or T cells enriched from blood (not recorded which). The sequence was obtained from a man aged 55 to 70 who had been exposed to COVID-19.

CDR3 loop: CASSLVSGSYEQYF. CDR3 nucleotide sequence: TGCGCCAGCAGCTTGGTCAGCGGATCTTACGAGCAGTACTTC. The chain has TRBV5-1 and TRBJ2-7, with a possible D match to TRBD2 (5 bases). Germline-derived CDR1 and CDR2 are SGHRS and YFSETQ. The germline V and J ends were trimmed by 0 bases and 4 bases, with 11 bases remaining between them. The CDR3 runs to 14 residues.